This entry features one T cell receptor beta chain sequence. Its target is unknown. Repertoires were generated with immunoSEQ multiplex PCR, while TCRdb's copy carries only in-frame clones and drops some. The sample yields more than 75,000 clones, roughly 80% seen once. Pooling was applied to second doses at about 4 or about 12 weeks. The entry originates in a study of T cell responses to AZD1222 COVID-19 vaccine. Regarding the study as a whole: Rises in breadth and depth of Spike-specific TCRs came after two AZD1222 doses.

The clonotype was recovered from an adult who received the AZD1222 COVID-19 vaccine. Sequencing used peripheral blood, obtained 28 days after the second AZD1222 dose.

The CDR3 nucleotides are TGTGCCAGCACTCGGACTAGCCAAGAGACCCAGTACTTC. Translated, it gives CASTRTSQETQYF. The J gene is TRBJ2-5, the V gene TRBV25-1; 7 nucleotides line up with TRBD2. The length of the CDR3 is 13 residues. The trim removed 7 bases at V and 1 base at J, leaving 3 bases unmatched. CDR1 is MGHDK and CDR2 is SYGVNS in the germline V gene.